The source of this T cell receptor beta chain is a study of blood T cell repertoires in COVID-19. Study-level background: Whether acute or convalescent, the COVID-19 samples came from the United States, Italy and Spain. PBMCs, B-cell-depleted T cells, or T cells were the source of the cDNA or gDNA that made up the material.

Seattle enrolled patients during active infection and tracked them longitudinally. Germline CDR1 LNHDA, CDR2 SQIVND (reference sequence). V was clipped by 6 bases and J by 5 bases; unmatched bases: 9. The CDR3 length is 14 residues. In the authors' workflow: Quantification of nucleated cells was approximated via reference gene primer amplification. The data were produced by immunoSEQ multiplex PCR, yet TCRdb's version contains in-frame clones alone and is incomplete. From that table come the V and J calls and clone size; the DNA was used to work out D and trimming. Of 290,000 or so clones listed, 90% to 95% are singletons.

The source material was peripheral blood. The chain couples TRBV19 to TRBJ1-1; 7 bases align to TRBD1. The source of this sequence is a woman in her thirties with COVID-19, enrolled during active disease. CDR3 bases: TGTGCCAGTAGCCCAGACAGGGTGGGGACTGAAGCTTTCTTT. Translated, it gives CASSPDRVGTEAFF.